This TCR beta chain was obtained from a study of blood T cell repertoires in COVID-19. CDR1 is MNHEY, CDR2 SVGAGI, per germline. CDR3 length: 13 amino acids. V shed 6 bases, J shed 7 bases, and the junction held 8 bases outside the gene matches. Original data processing: Reference gene primers were amplified, and this amplification served to estimate nucleated cell counts. Libraries were prepared by immunoSEQ multiplex PCR; TCRdb keeps only in-frame clonotypes and omits some of them. V and J calls and clone size are as listed in that table; D and trimming were resolved from the DNA. Of 250,000 or so clones listed, over 75% are singletons.

The chain carries TRBV6-5 and TRBJ2-7, with 8 positions matching TRBD1. This TCR came from a woman between 45 and 60 years old who had recovered from COVID-19. The sample taken for sequencing was PBMCs or T cells enriched from blood (not recorded which). DNA of the CDR3: TGTGCCAGCAGCCTGCAGGGGGCGGGGGAGCAGTACTTC. This sequence encodes CASSLQGAGEQYF.